This T cell receptor (beta chain) was profiled in a study of T cell responses to AZD1222 COVID-19 vaccine. Produced via immunoSEQ multiplex PCR; TCRdb's table is partial and in-frame only. The table lists around 80,000 clones, about 85% of them singletons, with under 1.5% in the top ten. The germline V gene encodes CDR1 SGHDN and CDR2 FVKESK. The CDR3 has 14 residues. Deletions cut 6 bases from V and 2 bases from J, with 14 bases between. Sequences were derived from peripheral blood, sampled 28 days after the second AZD1222 dose. The chain is built from TRBV14 and TRBJ2-7, with D possibly TRBD1 on 6 matching bases. The source is an adult who received the AZD1222 COVID-19 vaccine. The CDR3 nucleotides read TGTGCCAGCAGGAAGGCAGGGGCTCCCTACGAGCAGTACTTC. Translating gives CASRKAGAPYEQYF.